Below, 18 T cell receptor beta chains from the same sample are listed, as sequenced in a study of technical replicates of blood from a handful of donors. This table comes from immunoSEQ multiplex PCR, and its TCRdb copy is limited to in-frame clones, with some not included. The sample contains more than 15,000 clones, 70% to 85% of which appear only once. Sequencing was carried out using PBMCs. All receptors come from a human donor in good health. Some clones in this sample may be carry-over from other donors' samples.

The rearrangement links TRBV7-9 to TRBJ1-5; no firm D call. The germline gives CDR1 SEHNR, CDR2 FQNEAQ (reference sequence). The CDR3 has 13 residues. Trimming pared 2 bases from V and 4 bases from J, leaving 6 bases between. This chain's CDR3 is CASSLSGNQPQHF. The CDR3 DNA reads TGTGCCAGCAGCTTATCAGGTAATCAGCCCCAGCATTTT.

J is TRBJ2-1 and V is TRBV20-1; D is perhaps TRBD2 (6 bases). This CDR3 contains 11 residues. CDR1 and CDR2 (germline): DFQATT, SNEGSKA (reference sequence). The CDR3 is CSLIWGVEQFF. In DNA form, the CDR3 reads TGCAGCCTTATCTGGGGGGTTGAGCAGTTCTTC.

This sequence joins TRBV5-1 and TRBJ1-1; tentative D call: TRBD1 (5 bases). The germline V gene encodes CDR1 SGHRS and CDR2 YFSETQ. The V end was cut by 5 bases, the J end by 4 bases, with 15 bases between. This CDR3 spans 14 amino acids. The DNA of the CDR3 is TGCGCCAGCAGGGAGGGGTGGATAAGCACTGAAGCTTTCTTT. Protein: CASREGWISTEAFF.

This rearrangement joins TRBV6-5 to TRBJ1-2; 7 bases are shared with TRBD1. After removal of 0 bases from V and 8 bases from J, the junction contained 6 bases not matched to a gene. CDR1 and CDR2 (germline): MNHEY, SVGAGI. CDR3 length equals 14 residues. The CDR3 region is CASSYSKGAWGYTF. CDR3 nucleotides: TGTGCCAGCAGTTACTCGAAGGGGGCGTGGGGCTACACCTTC.

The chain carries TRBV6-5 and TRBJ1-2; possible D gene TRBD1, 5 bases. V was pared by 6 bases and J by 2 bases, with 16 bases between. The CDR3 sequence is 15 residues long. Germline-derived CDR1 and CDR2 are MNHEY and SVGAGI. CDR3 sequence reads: CASRPLQTENYGYTF. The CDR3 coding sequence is TGTGCCAGCAGACCCCTCCAGACAGAAAACTATGGCTACACCTTC.

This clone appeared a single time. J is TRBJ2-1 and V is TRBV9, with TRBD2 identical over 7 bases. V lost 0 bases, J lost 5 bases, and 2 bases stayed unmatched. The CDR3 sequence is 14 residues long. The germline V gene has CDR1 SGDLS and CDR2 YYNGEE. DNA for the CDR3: TGTGCCAGCAGCGTAGAAGCGGGAAACAATGAGCAGTTCTTC. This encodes CASSVEAGNNEQFF. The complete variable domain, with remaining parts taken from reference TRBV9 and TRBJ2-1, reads DSGVTQTPKHLITATGQRVTLRCSPRSGDLSVYWYQQSLDQGLQFLIQYYNGEERAKGNILERFSAQQFPDLHSELNLSSLELGDSALYFCASSVEAGNNEQFFGPGTRLTVL.

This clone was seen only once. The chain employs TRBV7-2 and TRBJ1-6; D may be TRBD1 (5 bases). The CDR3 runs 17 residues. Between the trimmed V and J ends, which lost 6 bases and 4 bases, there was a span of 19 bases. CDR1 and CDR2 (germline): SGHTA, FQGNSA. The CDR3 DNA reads TGTGCCAGCAGTCAACAGACAGCGACTTCTTATAATTCACCCCTCCACTTT. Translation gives CASSQQTATSYNSPLHF.

CDR3 sequence reads: CASSLAEPGAYEQYF. For the CDR3, the DNA is TGTGCCAGCAGCTTAGCAGAGCCAGGGGCCTACGAGCAGTACTTC. The chain has TRBV5-8 and TRBJ2-5; D perhaps matches TRBD1 (6 bases). The J call could be wrong; TRBJ2-7 is a better fit for the DNA end. The CDR3 contains 15 residues. Germline V CDR1 and CDR2: SGHTS, YDEGEE.

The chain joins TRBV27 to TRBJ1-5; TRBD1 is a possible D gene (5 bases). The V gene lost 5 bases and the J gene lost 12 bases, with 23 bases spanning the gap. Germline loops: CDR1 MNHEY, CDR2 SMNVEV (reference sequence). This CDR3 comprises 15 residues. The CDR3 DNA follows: TGTGCCAGCAGTCTACGAGGTTGGGGGGAAGAGGACCAGCATTTT. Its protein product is CASSLRGWGEEDQHF.

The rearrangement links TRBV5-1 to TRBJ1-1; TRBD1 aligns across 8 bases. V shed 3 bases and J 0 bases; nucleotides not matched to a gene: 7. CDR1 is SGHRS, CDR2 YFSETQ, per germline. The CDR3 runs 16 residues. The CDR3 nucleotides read TGCGCCAGCAGCTCCGGGACAGGAGGACTGAACACTGAAGCTTTCTTT. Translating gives CASSSGTGGLNTEAFF.

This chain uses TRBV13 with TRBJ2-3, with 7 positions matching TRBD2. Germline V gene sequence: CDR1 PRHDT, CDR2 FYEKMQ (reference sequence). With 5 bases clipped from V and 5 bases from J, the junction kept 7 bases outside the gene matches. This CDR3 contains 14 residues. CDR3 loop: CASSREGVRDTQYF. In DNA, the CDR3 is TGTGCCAGCAGCAGGGAGGGAGTCCGAGATACGCAGTATTTT. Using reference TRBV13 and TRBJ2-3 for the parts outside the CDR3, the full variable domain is AAGVIQSPRHLIKEKRETATLKCYPIPRHDTVYWYQQGPGQDPQFLISFYEKMQSDKGSIPDRFSAQQFSDYHSELNMSSLELGDSALYFCASSREGVRDTQYFGPGTRLTVL.

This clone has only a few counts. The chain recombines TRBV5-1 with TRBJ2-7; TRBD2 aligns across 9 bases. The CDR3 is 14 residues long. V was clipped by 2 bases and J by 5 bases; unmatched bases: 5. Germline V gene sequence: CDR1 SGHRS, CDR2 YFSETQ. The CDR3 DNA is TGCGCCAGCAGCTTACTAGCGGGCCCAAACGAGCAGTACTTC. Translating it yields CASSLLAGPNEQYF. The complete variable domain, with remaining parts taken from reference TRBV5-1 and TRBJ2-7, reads KAGVTQTPRYLIKTRGQQVTLSCSPISGHRSVSWYQQTPGQGLQFLFEYFSETQRNKGNFPGRFSGRQFSNSRSEMNVSTLELGDSALYLCASSLLAGPNEQYFGPGTRLTVT.

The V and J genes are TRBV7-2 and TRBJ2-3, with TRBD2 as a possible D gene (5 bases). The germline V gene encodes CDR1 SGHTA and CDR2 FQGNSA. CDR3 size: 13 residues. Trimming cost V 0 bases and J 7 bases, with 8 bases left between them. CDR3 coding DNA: TGTGCCAGCAGCTTAGCGCGAGGGAATACGCAGTATTTT. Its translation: CASSLARGNTQYF.

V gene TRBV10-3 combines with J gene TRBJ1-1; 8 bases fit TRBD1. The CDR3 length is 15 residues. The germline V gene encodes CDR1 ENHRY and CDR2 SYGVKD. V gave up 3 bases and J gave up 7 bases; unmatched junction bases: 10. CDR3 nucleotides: TGTGCCATCAGTGATGTCGACAGGGGCGGCAGTGAAGCTTTCTTT. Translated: CAISDVDRGGSEAFF.

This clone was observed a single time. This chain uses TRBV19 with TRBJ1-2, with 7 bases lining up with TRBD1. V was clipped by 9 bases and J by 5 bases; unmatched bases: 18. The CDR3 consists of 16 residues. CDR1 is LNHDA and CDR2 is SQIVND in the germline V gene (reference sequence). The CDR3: CASAKKVGQKVYGYTF. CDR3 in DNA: TGTGCCAGCGCCAAGAAAGTGGGACAGAAGGTTTATGGCTACACCTTC. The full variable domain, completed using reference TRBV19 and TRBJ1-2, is DGGITQSPKYLFRKEGQNVTLSCEQNLNHDAMYWYRQDPGQGLRLIYYSQIVNDFQKGDIAEGYSVSREKKESFPLTVTSAQKNPTAFYLCASAKKVGQKVYGYTFGSGTRLTVV.

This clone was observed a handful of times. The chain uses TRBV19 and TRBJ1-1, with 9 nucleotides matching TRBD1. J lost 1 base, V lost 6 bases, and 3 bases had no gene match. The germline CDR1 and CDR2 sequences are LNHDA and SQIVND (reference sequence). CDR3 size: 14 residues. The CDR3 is CASSPQGANTEAFF. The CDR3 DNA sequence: TGTGCCAGTAGCCCACAGGGGGCGAACACTGAAGCTTTCTTT.

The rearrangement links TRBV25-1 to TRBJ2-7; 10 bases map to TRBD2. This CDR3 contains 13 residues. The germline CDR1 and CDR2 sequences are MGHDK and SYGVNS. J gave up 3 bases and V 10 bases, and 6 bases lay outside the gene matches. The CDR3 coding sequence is TGTGCCACCACGCCTAGCGGGAGCTACGAGCAGTACTTC. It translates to CATTPSGSYEQYF.

CDR3 bases: TGTGCCAGCAGCCAAGCGGCGGGTGGGGTCCACTCCTACGAGCAGTACTTC. Residues: CASSQAAGGVHSYEQYF. The chain couples TRBV14 to TRBJ2-7, with D possibly being TRBD2 (5 bases). The V gene's germline CDR1 is SGHDN and CDR2 FVKESK. With 1 base removed from V and 0 bases from J, the gap between germline ends came to 16 bases. The CDR3 runs to 17 residues.